This entry lists 26 T cell receptor beta chains sequenced from one sample in a study of T cell repertoires in cytomegalovirus infection (dated by TCRdb to the late 2010s). The sequencer listed for this sample is Illumina HiSeq 1500. In TCRdb, the public reads were trimmed at Q25 with fastp and aligned with MiXCR, with productive beta chains retained. CDR3 protein sequences are deduplicated, and each keeps its most common genes and DNA. Present in this sample are roughly 350,000 distinct CDR3 sequences, roughly 36% of which were seen just once. 13% of the sample is held by the ten biggest clonotypes. The intended sense of this specimen's treatment or condition label: in vitro stimulation with specific CMV peptide epitopes to enrich CMV-specific T cells. No antigen has been identified for these receptors. This specimen was cultured PBMCs, taken from culture after CMV antigen stimulation. The receptor source for this set is a human donor in good health (CMV status not recorded). Some clones in this sample may be carry-over from other donors' samples.

This clonotype turned up a few times. V gene TRBV7-9 combines with J gene TRBJ2-7; TRBD1 agrees at 7 bases. From germline, CDR1 is SEHNR and CDR2 FQNEAQ (reference sequence). This CDR3 contains 12 residues. Trimming at V came to 1 base and at J to 7 bases, leaving 1 base not matched to a gene. CDR3 DNA sequence: TGTGCCAGCAGCTTAGGGGACAGAGAGCAGTACGTC. It translates to CASSLGDREQYV.

This clonotype showed up just a few times. This chain uses TRBV6-5 with TRBJ2-1, with 7 bases that match TRBD2. Per germline, CDR1 MNHEY and CDR2 SVGAGI. The CDR3 has 18 residues. With 5 bases clipped from V and 2 bases from J, the junction kept 15 bases outside the gene matches. CDR3 in amino acids: CASSGEYAPGLPYNEQFF. CDR3 in DNA: TGTGCCAGCAGTGGAGAATACGCGCCGGGACTACCCTACAATGAGCAGTTCTTC.

The chain recombines TRBV2 with TRBJ2-1, with 11 nucleotides matching TRBD2. The CDR3 has 14 residues. J lost 5 bases, V lost 8 bases, and 5 bases had no gene match. Germline CDR1 and CDR2: SNHLY and FYNNEI. The CDR3 protein is CASQGTSGNNEQFF. CDR3 bases: TGTGCCAGCCAGGGGACTAGCGGCAACAATGAGCAGTTCTTC.

The chain uses TRBV28 and TRBJ2-3, with 9 bases aligning to TRBD2. CDR1 and CDR2 from the germline V gene are MDHEN and SYDVKM. J was trimmed by 5 bases and V by 5 bases; bases with no gene match: 14. This CDR3 spans 17 amino acids. The CDR3 nucleotides read TGTGCCAGCAGTCCGTGGGGGGTGCGGGAGGGCAAAGATACGCAGTATTTT. Translation: CASSPWGVREGKDTQYF.

The chain is built from TRBV19 and TRBJ2-1, with TRBD1 identical over 12 bases. Germline V gives CDR1 LNHDA, CDR2 SQIVND (reference sequence). Trimming removed 5 bases from V and 6 bases from J; junction bases left unmatched: 8. The CDR3 spans 16 residues. In DNA, the CDR3 is TGTGCCAGTAGTTTACCGGGACAGGGGGCGTTCAATGAGCAGTTCTTC. As protein: CASSLPGQGAFNEQFF.

The table lists this clonotype with a few counts. The V and J genes are TRBV6-5 and TRBJ2-7; TRBD2 agrees at 13 bases. CDR1 MNHEY and CDR2 SVGAGI come from the germline V gene. The CDR3 contains 15 residues. The V gene end was trimmed by 6 bases and the J gene end by 6 bases; junction bases not matched to a gene: 8. CDR3 sequence reads: CASRKLAGGPSEQYV. The CDR3 DNA reads TGTGCCAGCAGAAAACTAGCGGGAGGGCCCTCCGAGCAGTACGTC.

The CDR3 spells CASSQAGMNTEAFF. In DNA, the CDR3 is TGTGCCAGCAGCCAAGCAGGTATGAACACTGAAGCTTTCTTT. The chain combines TRBV4-2 with TRBJ1-1, with D hard to call. V was pared by 1 base and J by 0 bases, with 6 bases between. The CDR3 covers 14 residues. CDR1 is LGHNA and CDR2 is YNFKEQ in the germline V gene.

The chain uses TRBV18 and TRBJ2-2; D unresolved. With 4 bases removed from V and 1 base from J, the gap between germline ends came to 13 bases. This CDR3 is built from 16 residues. Germline CDR1 reads KGHSH; CDR2 reads LQKENI. DNA for the CDR3: TGTGCCAGCTCACAGGACGTACACGAGAACACCGGGGAGCTGTTTTTT. Its translation: CASSQDVHENTGELFF. The full variable domain, in which reference TRBV18 and TRBJ2-2 provide the parts outside the CDR3, is NAGVMQNPRHLVRRRGQEARLRCSPMKGHSHVYWYRQLPEEGLKFMVYLQKENIIDESGMPKERFSAEFPKEGPSILRIQQVVRGDSAAYFCASSQDVHENTGELFFGEGSRLTVL.

On this clonotype itself: A single base separates this from a much larger clone, so it may be a read error. The chain has TRBV11-2 and TRBJ2-1; 7 nucleotides align to TRBD2. This CDR3 is 15 amino acids long. V shed 3 bases, J shed 7 bases, and the junction held 9 bases outside the gene matches. Germline CDR1 reads SGHAT; CDR2 reads FQNNGV. CDR3 sequence: CASSLTSRTVNEQFF. The CDR3 DNA follows: TGTGCCAGCAGCTTGACTAGCAGGACTGTTAATGAGCAGTTCTTC.

This clonotype was seen more than once but under ten times. The chain joins TRBV19 to TRBJ1-5; D unresolved. Germline CDR1 is LNHDA and CDR2 is SQIVND (reference sequence). Trimming left V 6 bases short and J 3 bases short, with 12 bases between. There are 14 residues in the CDR3. The CDR3: CASRWSGNNQPQHF. CDR3 in DNA: TGTGCCAGTAGGTGGTCTGGGAACAATCAGCCCCAGCATTTT.

J is TRBJ2-1 and V is TRBV6-2 or TRBV6-3; D uncertain. Germline V gives CDR1 MNHEY, CDR2 SVGEGT. The CDR3 has 11 amino acids. Trimming cost V 8 bases and J 6 bases, with 8 bases left between them. The CDR3 DNA sequence: TGTGCCAGCGGCCATCTCAATGAGCAGTTCTTC. Its protein product is CASGHLNEQFF.

The chain carries TRBV6-2 or TRBV6-3 and TRBJ2-7; 7 nucleotides agree with TRBD2. This CDR3 comprises 14 residues. The germline V gene has CDR1 MNHEY and CDR2 SVGEGT. Losses at the gene ends were 5 bases for V and 2 bases for J; bases not matched to a gene: 6. CDR3 amino acids: CASSESGKPYEQYV. The CDR3 nucleotides read TGTGCCAGCAGTGAGAGCGGGAAGCCCTACGAGCAGTACGTC.

V and J are TRBV29-1 and TRBJ2-5, with 8 bases fitting TRBD1. This CDR3 is built from 14 residues. The V and J ends lost 3 bases and 4 bases, in that order; junction bases with no gene match: 7. In germline, CDR1 is SQVTM, CDR2 ANQGSEA. The DNA for the CDR3 is TGCAGCGTTGACGGACAGGGAGTGGTAGAGACCCAGTACTTC. This codes for CSVDGQGVVETQYF.

This clonotype was picked up a small number of times. The rearrangement joins TRBV11-2 to TRBJ2-5; 8 nucleotides align to TRBD2. In germline, CDR1 is SGHAT, CDR2 FQNNGV. V was clipped by 5 bases and J by 3 bases; unmatched bases: 11. The CDR3 covers 16 residues. The CDR3 here is CASSLGRGRGKETQYF. The CDR3 DNA reads TGTGCCAGCAGCCTCGGGAGGGGGAGGGGAAAAGAGACCCAGTACTTC.

The chain is built from TRBV7-2 and TRBJ2-3; D remains ambiguous. Germline CDR1 and CDR2: SGHTA and FQGNSA. The CDR3 is 14 residues long. Trimming cost V 1 base and J 7 bases, with 12 bases left between them. CDR3 region: CASSLGRSPYTQYF. In nucleotides, the CDR3 is TGTGCCAGCAGCTTAGGGCGGAGCCCCTATACGCAGTATTTT.

This clonotype was found a few times. This chain joins TRBV6-1 and TRBJ2-5, with 12 bases fitting TRBD2. CDR1 MNHNS and CDR2 SASEGT come from the germline V gene. Trimming cost V 6 bases and J 4 bases; bases outside gene matches: 6. The CDR3 length is 15 residues. CDR3 amino acids: CASSTMGLAGETQYF. In DNA form, the CDR3 reads TGTGCCAGCAGCACTATGGGACTAGCGGGAGAGACCCAGTACTTC.

The chain couples TRBV11-2 to TRBJ1-4; D is ambiguous. CDR1 is SGHAT and CDR2 is FQNNGV in the germline V gene. The V and J ends lost 1 base and 8 bases respectively, with 8 bases between them. The CDR3 loop spans 13 amino acids. This CDR3 reads CASSLVLREKLFF. In nucleotides, the CDR3 is TGTGCCAGCAGCTTAGTATTGCGCGAAAAACTGTTTTTT.

The sample holds many counts of this clonotype. V usage is TRBV7-2 and J usage is TRBJ2-5; the match to TRBD2 covers 8 bases. V lost 2 bases to trimming and J lost 3 bases; unmatched junction nucleotides: 2. This CDR3 is 14 amino acids long. Per the germline V gene, CDR1 is SGHTA and CDR2 is FQGNSA. As DNA, the CDR3 is TGTGCCAGCAGCTTATTCGGGGGGGAAGAGACCCAGTACTTC. Translating it yields CASSLFGGEETQYF.

This chain joins TRBV27 and TRBJ2-7, with 10 bases lining up with TRBD2. The CDR3 has 17 residues. V shed 3 bases, J shed 1 base, and the junction held 9 bases outside the gene matches. Germline V lookup: CDR1 MNHEY, CDR2 SMNVEV (reference sequence). For the CDR3, the DNA is TGTGCCAGCAGTTTCCAGCGGGAGGGCCTAAAGTCCTACGAGCAGTACGTC. Protein sequence: CASSFQREGLKSYEQYV.

V is TRBV18 and J is TRBJ2-2; D might be TRBD1 or TRBD2, each matching 5 bases. With 6 bases removed from V and 7 bases from J, the gap between germline ends came to 12 bases. The germline V gene encodes CDR1 KGHSH and CDR2 LQKENI. The length of the CDR3 is 13 residues. CDR3 nucleotide sequence: TGTGCCAGCTCCCAGGGAGCCCGCGGGGAGCTGTTTTTT. Translated, it gives CASSQGARGELFF. The full variable domain, with the rest looked up from reference TRBV18 and TRBJ2-2, is NAGVMQNPRHLVRRRGQEARLRCSPMKGHSHVYWYRQLPEEGLKFMVYLQKENIIDESGMPKERFSAEFPKEGPSILRIQQVVRGDSAAYFCASSQGARGELFFGEGSRLTVL.

The V gene is TRBV7-4, the J gene TRBJ2-3; D unresolved. V was cut by 1 base and J by 2 bases, with 10 bases left in between. The CDR3 runs 15 residues. Looked up from germline, CDR1 is SGHVT and CDR2 is SQSDAQ. The chain's CDR3 is CASSLGPPYTDTQYF. CDR3 coding DNA: TGTGCCAGCAGCTTAGGACCGCCCTACACAGATACGCAGTATTTT.

Only a few counts were recorded for this clonotype. This chain links TRBV5-4 with TRBJ2-2; 8 bases match TRBD1. Germline V CDR1 and CDR2: SGHNT, YYREEE (reference sequence). J gave up 2 bases and V 4 bases, and 4 bases lay outside the gene matches. CDR3 length equals 15 residues. The CDR3 DNA follows: TGTGCCAGCAGCATGGGACAGGCTAACACCGGGGAGCTGTTTTTT. Encoded protein: CASSMGQANTGELFF.

This clonotype was observed at least ten times. The rearrangement links TRBV10-2 to TRBJ1-4; D remains ambiguous. Germline V gene lookup returns CDR1 WSHSY and CDR2 SAAADI. V gave up 6 bases and J gave up 4 bases, with 6 bases separating them. This CDR3 is 12 amino acids long. The CDR3 protein is CASSRSNEKLFF. CDR3 nucleotides: TGCGCCAGCAGCCGAAGTAATGAAAAACTGTTTTTT.

Remarks on this clonotype: A much larger clone sits a single nucleotide away, making a read error possible. This chain joins TRBV5-4 and TRBJ2-2; D not certain. There are 13 residues in the CDR3. V lost 3 bases, J lost 1 base, and 4 bases lay in between. Germline V CDR1 and CDR2: SGHNT, YYREEE (reference sequence). The chain's CDR3 is CASSSENTGELFF. The CDR3 nucleotides are TGTGCCAGCAGCTCAGAGAACACCGGGGAGCTGTTTTTT.

The sample holds many counts of this clonotype. CDR3 coding DNA: TGTGCCAGCAGCCACCGACAGGGGGCTCCCGCAGATACGCAGTATTTT. Encoded protein: CASSHRQGAPADTQYF. The V and J genes are TRBV7-2 and TRBJ2-3; TRBD1 aligns across 10 bases. This CDR3 contains 16 residues. V shed 5 bases, J shed 4 bases, and the junction held 9 bases outside the gene matches. The germline V gene has CDR1 SGHTA and CDR2 FQGNSA. The full variable domain, with the rest looked up from reference TRBV7-2 and TRBJ2-3, is GAGVSQSPSNKVTEKGKDVELRCDPISGHTALYWYRQSLGQGLEFLIYFQGNSAPDKSGLPSDRFSAERTGGSVSTLTIQRTQQEDSAVYLCASSHRQGAPADTQYFGPGTRLTVL.

V usage is TRBV19 and J usage is TRBJ2-2, with unresolved D. Germline-derived CDR1 and CDR2 are LNHDA and SQIVND (reference sequence). Trimming stripped 4 bases from V and 6 bases from J, with 9 bases between. The CDR3 consists of 13 residues. The CDR3 nucleotides are TGTGCCAGTAGTACCGATCGGGCCGGGGAGCTGTTTTTT. Translating it yields CASSTDRAGELFF.